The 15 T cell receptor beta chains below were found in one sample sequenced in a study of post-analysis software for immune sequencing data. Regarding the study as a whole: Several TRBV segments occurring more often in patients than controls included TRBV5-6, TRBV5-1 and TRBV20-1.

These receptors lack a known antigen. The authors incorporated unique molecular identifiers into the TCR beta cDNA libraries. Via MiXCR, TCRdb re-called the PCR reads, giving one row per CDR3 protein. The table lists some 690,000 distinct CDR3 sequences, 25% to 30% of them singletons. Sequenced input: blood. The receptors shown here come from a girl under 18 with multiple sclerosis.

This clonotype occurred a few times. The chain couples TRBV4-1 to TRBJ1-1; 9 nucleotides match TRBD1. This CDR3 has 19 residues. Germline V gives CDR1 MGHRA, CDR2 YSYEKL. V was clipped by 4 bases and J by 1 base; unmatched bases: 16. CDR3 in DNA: TGCGCCAGCAGCCCAGCTGGGACAGGGTTCGTCGGCGGGAACACTGAAGCTTTCTTT. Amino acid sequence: CASSPAGTGFVGGNTEAFF.

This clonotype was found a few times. The CDR3 DNA sequence: TGTGCCAGCAGAGCTTCCGGGGTGGGCTATGGCTACACCTTC. Protein: CASRASGVGYGYTF. This chain joins TRBV25-1 and TRBJ1-2, with no clear D. The CDR3 length is 14 residues. CDR1 is MGHDK, CDR2 SYGVNS, per germline. Trimming removed 6 bases from V and 4 bases from J, with 15 bases in between.

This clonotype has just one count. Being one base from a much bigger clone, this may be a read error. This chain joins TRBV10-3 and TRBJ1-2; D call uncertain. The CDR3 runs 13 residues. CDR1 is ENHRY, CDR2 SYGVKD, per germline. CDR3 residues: CAFSDPGGYGYTF. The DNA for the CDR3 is TGTGCCTTCAGTGATCCGGGTGGCTATGGCTACACCTTC.

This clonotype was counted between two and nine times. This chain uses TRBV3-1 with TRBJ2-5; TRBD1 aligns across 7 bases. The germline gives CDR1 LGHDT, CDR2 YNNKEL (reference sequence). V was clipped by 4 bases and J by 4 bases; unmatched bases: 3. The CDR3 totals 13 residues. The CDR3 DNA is TGTGCCAGCAGCCCGACAGGGCCAGAGACCCAGTACTTC. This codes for CASSPTGPETQYF.

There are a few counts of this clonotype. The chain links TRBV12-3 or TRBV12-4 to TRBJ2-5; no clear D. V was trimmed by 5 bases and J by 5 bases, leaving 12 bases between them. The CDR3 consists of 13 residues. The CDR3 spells CASSPGVVETQYF. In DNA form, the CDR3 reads TGTGCCAGCAGTCCTGGGGTGGTGGAGACCCAGTACTTC.

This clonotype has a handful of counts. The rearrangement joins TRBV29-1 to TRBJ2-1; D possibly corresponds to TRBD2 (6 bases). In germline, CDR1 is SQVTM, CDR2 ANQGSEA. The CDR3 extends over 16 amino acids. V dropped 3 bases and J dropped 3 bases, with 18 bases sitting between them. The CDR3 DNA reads TGCAGCGTTGATATAGTTGCGGGGAACCTCTACAATGAGCAGTTCTTC. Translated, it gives CSVDIVAGNLYNEQFF.

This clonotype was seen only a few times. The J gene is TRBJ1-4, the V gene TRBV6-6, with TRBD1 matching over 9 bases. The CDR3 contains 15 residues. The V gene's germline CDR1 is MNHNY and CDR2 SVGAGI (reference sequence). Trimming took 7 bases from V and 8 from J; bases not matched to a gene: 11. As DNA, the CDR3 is TGTGCCAGCAAAAAACCAGACAGGGGGAAAGAAAAACTGTTTTTT. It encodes CASKKPDRGKEKLFF.

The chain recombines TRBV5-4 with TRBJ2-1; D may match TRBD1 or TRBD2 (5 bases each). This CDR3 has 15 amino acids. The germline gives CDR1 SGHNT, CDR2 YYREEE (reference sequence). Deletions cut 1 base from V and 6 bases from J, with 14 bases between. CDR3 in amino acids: CASSLPSPRGNEQFF. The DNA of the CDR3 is TGTGCCAGCAGCTTGCCTAGCCCTAGGGGCAATGAGCAGTTCTTC.

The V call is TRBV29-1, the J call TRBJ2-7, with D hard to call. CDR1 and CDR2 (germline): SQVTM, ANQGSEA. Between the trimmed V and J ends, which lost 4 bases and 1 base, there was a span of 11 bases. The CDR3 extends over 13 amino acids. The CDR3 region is CSVAPFESYEQYF. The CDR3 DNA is TGCAGCGTTGCCCCGTTTGAGTCCTACGAGCAGTACTTC.

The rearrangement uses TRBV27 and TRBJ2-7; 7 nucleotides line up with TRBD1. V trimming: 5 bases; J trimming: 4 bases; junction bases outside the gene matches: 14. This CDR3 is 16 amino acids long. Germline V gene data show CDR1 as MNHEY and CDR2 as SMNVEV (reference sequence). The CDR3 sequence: CASSPLDRASGYEQYF. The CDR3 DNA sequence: TGTGCCAGCAGTCCGCTTGACAGGGCATCGGGGTACGAGCAGTACTTC.

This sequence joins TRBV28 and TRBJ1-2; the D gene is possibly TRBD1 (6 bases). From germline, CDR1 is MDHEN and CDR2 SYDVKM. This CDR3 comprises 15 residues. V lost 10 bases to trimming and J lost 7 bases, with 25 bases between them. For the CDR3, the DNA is TGTGCCACCGGGGGTATCGGGACATTCAATGGTGGCTACACCTTC. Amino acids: CATGGIGTFNGGYTF.

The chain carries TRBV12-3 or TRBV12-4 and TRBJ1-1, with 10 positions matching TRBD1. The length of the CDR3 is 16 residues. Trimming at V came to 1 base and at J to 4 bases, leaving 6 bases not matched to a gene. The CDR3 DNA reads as TGTGCCAGCAGTTTAGGACAGGGGGCTTTGGGCACTGAAGCTTTCTTT. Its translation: CASSLGQGALGTEAFF.

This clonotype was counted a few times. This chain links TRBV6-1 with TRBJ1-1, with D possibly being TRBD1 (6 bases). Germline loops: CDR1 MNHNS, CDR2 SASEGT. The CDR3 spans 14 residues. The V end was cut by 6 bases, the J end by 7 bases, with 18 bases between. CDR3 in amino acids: CASSPTRGGGEAFF. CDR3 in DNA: TGTGCCAGCAGCCCCACGAGGGGGGGCGGTGAAGCTTTCTTT.

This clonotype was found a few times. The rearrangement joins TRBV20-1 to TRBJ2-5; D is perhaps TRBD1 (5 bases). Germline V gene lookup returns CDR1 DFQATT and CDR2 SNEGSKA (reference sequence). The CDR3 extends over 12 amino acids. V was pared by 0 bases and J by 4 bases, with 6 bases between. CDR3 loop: CSAREGVETQYF. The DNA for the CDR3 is TGCAGTGCTAGAGAAGGGGTAGAGACCCAGTACTTC.

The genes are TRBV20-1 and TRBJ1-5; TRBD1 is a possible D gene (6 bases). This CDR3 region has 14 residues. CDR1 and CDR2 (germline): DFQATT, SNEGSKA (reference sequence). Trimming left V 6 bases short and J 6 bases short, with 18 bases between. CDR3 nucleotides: TGCAGTGCGGAGGCTCACAGGGTGGGTCAGCCCCAGCATTTT. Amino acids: CSAEAHRVGQPQHF.